The clone carrying this T cell receptor (beta chain) was observed a handful of times. The antigen is not known. CDR1 and CDR2 from the germline V gene are SQVTM and ANQGSEA. The CDR3 length is 13 residues. V was cut by 0 bases and J by 6 bases, with 11 bases left in between. Each ophthalmopathy patient scored at least 3 on the Clinical Activity Score and at least 4 on NOSPECS grade, with duration under 3 months. Every diagnosis used clinical symptoms, serum thyroxine and TRAb, thyroid ultrasound and orbital computed tomography. TCR beta CDR3 region amplification was performed from RNA transcripts. In the first-round RT-PCR of the TCR CDR3, the HTBI primer set was used. Each CDR3 protein is one row after TCRdb ran MiXCR on the multiplex PCR reads. Of 250,000 to 350,000 distinct CDR3 sequences detected, 22% appear once; the ten largest clones hold about 60%. This sample is drawn from a study of T cells in Graves' hyperthyroidism and ophthalmopathy. At the level of the study: Peripheral blood samples were taken at initial diagnosis, prior to any treatment. Study-level results: Ophthalmopathy, as predicted by the model, came a median 6.5 months after the prediction.

The V gene is TRBV29-1, the J gene TRBJ1-2; D perhaps matches TRBD1 (5 bases). The receptor's source is a man aged 30 to 45 with Graves' ophthalmopathy. The sample consisted of blood. CDR3 region: CSVEDHRFHGYTF. CDR3 coding DNA: TGCAGCGTTGAAGATCACAGGTTCCATGGCTACACCTTC.